Below are 6 T cell receptor beta chains sequenced from a single sample in a study of cytotoxic CD8 clonotypes in ibrutinib-treated CLL. Only in-frame clones appear in the TCRdb table, and some are missing; sequencing was by immunoSEQ multiplex PCR. In the table there are 14,000 or so clones, 55% to 70% of which are singletons. Specimen: PBMCs, collected before ibrutinib treatment. The origin of the receptors is a human donor with chronic lymphocytic leukemia.

The gene calls are TRBV25-1 and TRBJ1-2, with unresolved D. The CDR3 loop spans 14 amino acids. Germline CDR1 is MGHDK and CDR2 is SYGVNS. V shed 5 bases and J shed 0 bases, with 10 bases lying between them. The CDR3 bases are TGTGCCAGCAGTCCCCCACAGACTAACTATGGCTACACCTTC. Its translation: CASSPPQTNYGYTF.

The J gene is TRBJ2-7, the V gene TRBV5-6; D call uncertain. This CDR3 has 12 amino acids. V was clipped by 3 bases and J by 0 bases, with 4 bases between them. The V gene's germline CDR1 is SGHDT and CDR2 YYEEEE. In DNA form, the CDR3 reads TGTGCCAGCAGCTCCGCCTCCTACGAGCAGTACTTC. This translates into CASSSASYEQYF.

Notes on this clone: A read error may explain this, as a much larger clone is one base away. Other DNA sequences in this specimen translate into the identical CDR3. The rearrangement links TRBV19 to TRBJ1-1; no firm D call. Trimming took off 2 bases at V and 4 bases at J, with 11 bases between the two ends. The CDR3 has 14 amino acids. CDR1 LNHDA and CDR2 SQIVND come from the germline V gene (reference sequence). The CDR3 DNA reads TGTGCCAGTAGTATATCGACAAGAGGCACTGAAGCTTTCTTT. It specifies CASSISTRGTEAFF.

The chain combines TRBV27 with TRBJ1-1; D is possibly TRBD1 (5 bases). The CDR3 is 15 amino acids. The V gene lost 0 bases and the J gene lost 2 bases, with 10 bases spanning the gap. The germline gives CDR1 MNHEY, CDR2 SMNVEV (reference sequence). CDR3 nucleotide sequence: TGTGCCAGCAGTTTATCGCAGGGTGGAAACACTGAAGCTTTCTTT. As protein: CASSLSQGGNTEAFF.

This chain uses TRBV7-6 with TRBJ2-1; 9 nucleotides line up with TRBD2. The CDR3 extends over 19 amino acids. From germline, CDR1 is SGHVS and CDR2 FNYEAQ. J was trimmed by 7 bases and V by 1 base; bases with no gene match: 17. The CDR3 DNA reads TGTGCCAGCAGCTTAGTTCTAGCGGGGAGTGGGGTCGGTGGGAATGAGCAGTTCTTC. Protein product: CASSLVLAGSGVGGNEQFF.

J is TRBJ2-7 and V is TRBV5-5; 9 nucleotides align to TRBD2. CDR1 SGHKS and CDR2 YYEKEE come from the germline V gene (reference sequence). The trim removed 0 bases at V and 9 bases at J, leaving 7 bases unmatched. The CDR3 extends over 14 amino acids. The CDR3 nucleotides read TGTGCCAGCAGCTTGGTGCTAGCGGGAACCGGGCAGTACTTC. Translation: CASSLVLAGTGQYF.